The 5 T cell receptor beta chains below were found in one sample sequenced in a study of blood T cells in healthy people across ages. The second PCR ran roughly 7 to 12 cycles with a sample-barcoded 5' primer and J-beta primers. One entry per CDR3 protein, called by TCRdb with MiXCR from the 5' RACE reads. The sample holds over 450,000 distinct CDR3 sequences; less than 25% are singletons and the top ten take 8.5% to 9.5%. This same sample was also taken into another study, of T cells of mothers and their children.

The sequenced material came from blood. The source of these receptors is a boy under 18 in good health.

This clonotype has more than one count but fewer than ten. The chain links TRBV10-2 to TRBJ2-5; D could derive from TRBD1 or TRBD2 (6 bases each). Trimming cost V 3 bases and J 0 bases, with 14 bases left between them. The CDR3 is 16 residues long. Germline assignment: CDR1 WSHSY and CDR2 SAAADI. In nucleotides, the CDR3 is TGCGCCAGCAGTGACGGGGGCCTTTGGTACCAAGAGACCCAGTACTTC. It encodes CASSDGGLWYQETQYF.

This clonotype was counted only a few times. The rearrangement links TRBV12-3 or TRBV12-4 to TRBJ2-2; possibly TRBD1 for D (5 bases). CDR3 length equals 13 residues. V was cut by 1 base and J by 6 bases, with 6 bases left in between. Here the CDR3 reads CASSLVTAGELFF. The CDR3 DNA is TGTGCCAGCAGTTTAGTGACAGCCGGGGAGCTGTTTTTT.

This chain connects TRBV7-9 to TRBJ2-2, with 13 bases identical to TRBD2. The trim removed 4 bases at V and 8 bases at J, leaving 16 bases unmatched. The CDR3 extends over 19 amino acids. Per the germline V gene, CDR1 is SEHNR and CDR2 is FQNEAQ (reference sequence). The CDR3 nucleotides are TGTGCCAGCAGCTCCGGACTAGCGGGGGTAGGCCGAACGGCTGGGGAGCTGTTTTTT. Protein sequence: CASSSGLAGVGRTAGELFF.

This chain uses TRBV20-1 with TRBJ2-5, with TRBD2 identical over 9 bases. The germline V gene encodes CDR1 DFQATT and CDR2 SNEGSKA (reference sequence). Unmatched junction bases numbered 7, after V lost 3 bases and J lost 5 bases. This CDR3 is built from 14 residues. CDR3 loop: CSASASGEWETQYF. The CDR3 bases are TGCAGTGCTAGTGCTAGCGGGGAGTGGGAGACCCAGTACTTC.

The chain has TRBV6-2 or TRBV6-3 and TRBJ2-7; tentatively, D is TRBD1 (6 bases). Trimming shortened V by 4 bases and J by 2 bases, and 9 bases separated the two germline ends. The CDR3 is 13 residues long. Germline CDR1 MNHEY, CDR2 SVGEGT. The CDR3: CASSFWTAYEQYF. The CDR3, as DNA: TGTGCCAGCAGTTTCTGGACAGCCTACGAGCAGTACTTC.